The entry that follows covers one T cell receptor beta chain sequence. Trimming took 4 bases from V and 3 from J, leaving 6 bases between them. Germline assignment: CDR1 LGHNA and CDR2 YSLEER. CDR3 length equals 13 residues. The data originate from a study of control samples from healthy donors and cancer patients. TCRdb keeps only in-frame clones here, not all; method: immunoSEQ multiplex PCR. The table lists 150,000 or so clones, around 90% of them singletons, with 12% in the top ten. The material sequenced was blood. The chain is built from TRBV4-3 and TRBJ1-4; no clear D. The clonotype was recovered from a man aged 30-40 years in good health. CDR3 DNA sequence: TGCGCCAGCAGCCGAAGGTCTAATGAAAAACTGTTTTTT. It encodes CASSRRSNEKLFF.